These 4 T cell receptor beta chains were sequenced from one sample in a study of cytomegalovirus exposure and HLA in healthy donors. Primers: 60 Vbeta forward and 13 Jbeta reverse. The assay was immunoSEQ multiplex PCR, and TCRdb's table has in-frame clones only and misses some. The sample shows roughly 150,000 clones, about 80% of them seen only once. Sequenced sample: PBMCs. Receptors originate from a woman in her 30s in good health and CMV-seronegative.

The rearrangement uses TRBV19 and TRBJ1-2, with 9 bases lining up with TRBD1. The CDR3 consists of 17 residues. J was trimmed by 5 bases and V by 4 bases; bases with no gene match: 14. Germline CDR1 is LNHDA and CDR2 is SQIVND (reference sequence). The DNA of the CDR3 is TGTGCCAGTAGTACCACAGGGGGCGCTTTAATTCGATATGGCTACACCTTC. This gives the protein CASSTTGGALIRYGYTF.

The V gene is TRBV7-2, the J gene TRBJ1-3; D gene ambiguous. Trimming removed 5 bases at V and 1 base at J, with 9 bases between. The CDR3 loop spans 14 amino acids. Germline V lookup: CDR1 SGHTA, CDR2 FQGNSA. This CDR3 reads CASSEQLSGNTIYF. As DNA, the CDR3 is TGTGCCAGCAGCGAACAGCTTTCTGGAAACACCATATATTTT.

This chain connects TRBV2 to TRBJ1-1; 7 bases map to TRBD1. Trimming took 9 bases from V and 2 from J; bases not matched to a gene: 6. Germline V gene lookup returns CDR1 SNHLY and CDR2 FYNNEI. This CDR3 has 13 residues. Here the CDR3 reads CASPRDSNTEAFF. In nucleotides, the CDR3 is TGTGCCAGTCCCCGGGACAGCAACACTGAAGCTTTCTTT.

V gene TRBV12-5 combines with J gene TRBJ2-2; D possibly corresponds to TRBD1 (6 bases). CDR1 is LGHNT, CDR2 FRNRAP, per germline. CDR3 length: 18 residues. Trimming left V 2 bases short and J 5 bases short, with 21 bases between. Here the CDR3 DNA reads TGTGCTAGTGGTTTGATCCTTTCCGGGACACTAGAAACCGGGGAGCTGTTTTTT. Amino acid sequence: CASGLILSGTLETGELFF.